This is a list of T cell receptor beta chains from one sample in a study of spatial heterogeneity in lung cancer. TCRdb passed the 5' RACE reads through MiXCR, listing each CDR3 protein once. Seen here are about 38,000 distinct CDR3 sequences, 7.5% observed once, and the top ten hold roughly 28%. Here the sequenced sample was PBMCs, taken at surgery. The receptors originated from a male donor with early-stage non-small cell lung cancer. CDR3s include the opening cysteine and the closing phenylalanine or tryptophan. A D gene is named only where the DNA matches it firmly. Not every row has a clone size; where given, it reads once, few, many or a size class.

D gene	V gene	clone size	J gene	CDR3 protein	CDR3 DNA
-	TRBV28	few	TRBJ1-1	CASNSWGFNTEAFF	TGTGCCAGCAACTCCTGGGGGTTTAACACTGAAGCTTTCTTT
-	TRBV7-9	many	TRBJ1-5	CASSQSGTQDQPQHF	TGTGCCAGCAGCCAGAGCGGGACGCAGGATCAGCCCCAGCATTTT
-	TRBV7-6	-	TRBJ1-2	CASSVDPWNYGYTF	TGTGCCAGCAGCGTCGACCCCTGGAACTATGGCTACACCTTC
-	TRBV5-1	few	TRBJ2-4	CASSLDRISRNIQYF	TGCGCCAGCAGCTTGGACAGGATCTCCAGAAACATTCAGTACTTC
TRBD2	TRBV9	many	TRBJ2-5	CASSVGVAGSNLQETQYF	TGTGCCAGCAGCGTAGGGGTAGCGGGGTCGAACCTCCAAGAGACCCAGTACTTC
TRBD1	TRBV6-1	-	TRBJ1-5	CATRTRQGDNQPQHF	TGTGCCACCAGAACCCGACAGGGTGACAATCAGCCCCAGCATTTT
-	TRBV4-3	few	TRBJ2-1	CASSLRGIDEQFF	TGCGCCAGCAGCCTTCGGGGGATCGATGAGCAGTTCTTC
-	TRBV10-3	many	TRBJ2-5	CAISEAPSDQETQYF	TGTGCCATCAGTGAGGCCCCTAGCGACCAAGAGACCCAGTACTTC
-	TRBV20-1	-	TRBJ1-2	CSSAGLPPNYGYTF	TGCAGTTCAGCCGGACTACCTCCTAACTATGGCTACACCTTC
-	TRBV2	-	TRBJ2-3	CASSADSTDTQYF	TGTGCCAGCAGCGCGGACAGCACAGATACGCAGTATTTT
-	TRBV4-3	many	TRBJ2-7	CASRGLADEQYF	TGCGCCAGCAGGGGACTGGCCGACGAGCAGTACTTC
-	TRBV5-1	many	TRBJ2-5	CASSLAGAETQYF	TGCGCCAGCAGCTTGGCGGGTGCGGAGACCCAGTACTTC
TRBD2	TRBV7-8	many	TRBJ2-3	CASSILAGAVDTQYF	TGTGCCAGCAGCATACTAGCGGGGGCCGTAGATACGCAGTATTTT
-	TRBV6-6	-	TRBJ1-2	CASSYGGAVYGYTF	TGTGCCAGCAGTTACGGAGGGGCAGTCTATGGCTACACCTTC
TRBD2	TRBV30	many	TRBJ2-3	CAWSVASGHTDTQYF	TGTGCCTGGAGTGTCGCTAGCGGCCACACAGATACGCAGTATTTT
TRBD2	TRBV20-1	many	TRBJ2-5	CSASSGLAGGLQETQYF	TGCAGTGCTAGTTCGGGACTAGCGGGGGGTTTACAAGAGACCCAGTACTTC
-	TRBV29-1	many	TRBJ2-5	CSVDGGSETQYF	TGCAGCGTTGACGGTGGGTCGGAGACCCAGTACTTC
TRBD2	TRBV29-1	many	TRBJ2-5	CSVEGLAGGYQETQYF	TGCAGCGTTGAAGGACTAGCGGGGGGGTACCAAGAGACCCAGTACTTC
-	TRBV4-3	many	TRBJ1-4	CASSGGSAGSNEKLFF	TGCGCCAGCAGCGGAGGGAGCGCAGGCTCTAATGAAAAACTGTTTTTT
-	TRBV9	few	TRBJ2-7	CASSSDGYEQYF	TGTGCCAGCAGCTCGGACGGGTACGAGCAGTACTTC
-	TRBV11-2	many	TRBJ2-2	CASSLGEYGELFF	TGTGCCAGCAGCTTAGGCGAATACGGGGAGCTGTTTTTT
-	TRBV7-9	many	TRBJ1-1	CASLQGFEAFF	TGTGCCTCCTTACAGGGATTTGAAGCTTTCTTT
-	TRBV29-1	many	TRBJ2-3	CSVWGDTQYF	TGCAGCGTTTGGGGGGATACGCAGTATTTT
-	TRBV15	few	TRBJ2-1	CATSRETWNEQFF	TGTGCCACCAGCAGGGAGACATGGAACGAGCAGTTCTTC
TRBD2	TRBV3-1	many	TRBJ2-3	CASSRGGRVRF	TGTGCCAGCAGCCGCGGGGGGCGAGTTCGGTTT
-	TRBV11-3	-	TRBJ2-5	CASSLGARETQYF	TGTGCCAGCAGCTTAGGGGCCCGGGAGACCCAGTACTTC
TRBD1	TRBV30	-	TRBJ1-1	CASHRGRITEAFF	TGTGCCTCTCACAGGGGGCGCATCACTGAAGCTTTCTTT
-	TRBV20-1	-	TRBJ1-2	CSAPNARGLIYGYTF	TGCAGTGCCCCCAACGCCAGGGGTCTAATTTATGGCTACACCTTC
TRBD1	TRBV11-2	many	TRBJ1-1	CASLPGQSYTEAFF	TGTGCCAGCCTACCGGGACAGAGCTACACTGAAGCTTTCTTT
-	TRBV5-1	many	TRBJ2-1	CASKGEGEQFF	TGCGCCAGCAAGGGTGAGGGTGAGCAGTTCTTC
TRBD1	TRBV6-4	few	TRBJ2-7	CANRPGQGSSAF	TGTGCCAACAGGCCGGGACAGGGATCTTCGGCTTTC
-	TRBV19	few	TRBJ1-5	CASSIRGRNSNQPQHF	TGTGCCAGTAGTATACGTGGAAGGAATAGCAATCAGCCCCAGCATTTT
-	TRBV6-2/TRBV6-3	few	TRBJ1-5	CASNRQYSNQPQHF	TGTGCCAGCAATCGACAGTATAGCAATCAGCCCCAGCATTTT
-	TRBV4-3	-	TRBJ2-5	CASSRDQDEETQYF	TGCGCCAGCAGCCGAGACCAAGACGAAGAGACCCAGTACTTC
TRBD2	TRBV13	many	TRBJ2-5	CASSWRDSGEQETQYF	TGTGCCAGCAGCTGGCGTGATAGCGGGGAGCAAGAGACCCAGTACTTC
-	TRBV18	-	TRBJ2-7	CASSPSTGDGEQYF	TGTGCCAGCTCCCCCTCGACCGGGGACGGCGAGCAGTACTTC
-	TRBV2	many	TRBJ1-1	CASVYAGSDAEAFF	TGTGCCAGCGTTTATGCAGGGTCTGACGCTGAAGCTTTCTTT
TRBD2	TRBV11-3	many	TRBJ2-1	CASSSSGSLNEQFF	TGTGCCAGCAGCAGTAGCGGGAGCTTAAATGAGCAGTTCTTC
-	TRBV7-9	many	TRBJ2-5	CASSSAGRQETQYF	TGTGCCAGCAGCTCCGCGGGTCGCCAAGAGACCCAGTACTTC
TRBD2	TRBV5-1	medium-sized	TRBJ2-2	CASSLVKAGGPTGELFF	TGCGCCAGCAGCTTGGTTAAAGCGGGAGGGCCCACCGGGGAGCTGTTTTTT
TRBD2	TRBV6-2/TRBV6-3	-	TRBJ2-5	CASSYRKTSGIVETQYF	TGTGCCAGCAGTTACCGCAAGACTAGCGGGATTGTAGAGACCCAGTACTTC
-	TRBV29-1	many	TRBJ2-2	CSVDYGRGGAGELFF	TGCAGCGTTGATTATGGACGTGGAGGGGCCGGGGAGCTGTTTTTT
-	TRBV7-3	many	TRBJ2-1	CASSLYKGAYNEQFF	TGTGCCAGCAGCTTATATAAGGGAGCCTACAATGAGCAGTTCTTC
TRBD2	TRBV7-3	many	TRBJ2-1	CASSFWGLAGGGAYNEQFF	TGTGCCAGCAGCTTCTGGGGACTAGCGGGAGGAGGGGCCTACAATGAGCAGTTCTTC
-	TRBV20-1	many	TRBJ2-3	CSASMAPATDTQYF	TGCAGTGCTAGTATGGCCCCAGCCACAGATACGCAGTATTTT
TRBD2	TRBV7-2	many	TRBJ2-5	CASSGQGLAGIRETQYF	TGTGCCAGCAGCGGGCAAGGACTAGCGGGAATCCGGGAGACCCAGTACTTC